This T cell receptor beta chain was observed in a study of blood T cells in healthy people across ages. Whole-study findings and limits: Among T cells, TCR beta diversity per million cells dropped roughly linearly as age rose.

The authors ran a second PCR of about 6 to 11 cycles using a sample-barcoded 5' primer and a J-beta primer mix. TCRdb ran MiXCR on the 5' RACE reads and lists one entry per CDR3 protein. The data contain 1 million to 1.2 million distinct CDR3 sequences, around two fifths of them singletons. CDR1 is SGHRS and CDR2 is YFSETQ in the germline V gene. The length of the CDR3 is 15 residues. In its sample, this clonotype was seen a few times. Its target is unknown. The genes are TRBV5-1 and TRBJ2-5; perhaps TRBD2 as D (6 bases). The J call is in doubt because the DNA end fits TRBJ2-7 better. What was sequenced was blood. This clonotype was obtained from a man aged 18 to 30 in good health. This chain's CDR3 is CASSLSGKEGYEQYF. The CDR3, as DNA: TGCGCCAGCAGCTTGTCCGGTAAGGAGGGTTACGAGCAGTACTTC.